This T cell receptor (beta chain) comes out of a study of T cell repertoires in cytomegalovirus infection. This clonotype appeared a few times. The antigen is undetermined. TCRdb processed the reads anew with MiXCR; each CDR3 protein has one entry. The sample yields 70,000 to 95,000 distinct CDR3 sequences, roughly 29% seen once. The TCR originated in a human donor in good health (CMV status not recorded). Some clones in this sample may be carry-over from other donors' samples. The material was CD8+ T cells from cultured PBMCs, obtained from culture after CMV antigen stimulation.

CDR3 sequence (DNA): TGCGCCAGCAGCCACCTAAGCGGGTCCTACAATGAGCAGTTCTTC. Amino acids: CASSHLSGSYNEQFF. The V gene is TRBV4-1, the J gene TRBJ2-1; D perhaps matches TRBD2 (6 bases). Deletions cut 3 bases from V and 1 base from J, with 10 bases between. Germline V gene sequence: CDR1 MGHRA, CDR2 YSYEKL. This CDR3 has 15 residues.